These T cell receptor beta chains were read from a single sample in a study of shared clonotypes between healthy human individuals. Assay used: immunoSEQ multiplex PCR; TCRdb lists only in-frame clones, some missing. The repertoire holds fewer than 850,000 clones, just over 95% seen once, with under 0.25% in the top ten. Sample: naive CD8+ T cells sorted from blood. The receptors derive from a man under 40 in good health. Each CDR3 is given with its conserved first and last residue. The D gene is left open where the match is weak. Size is stated for part of the rows, as once, few or many counts, or as a class when the clone is expanded.

V	size	J	D	DNA	CDR3
TRBV14	-	TRBJ1-1	-	TGTGCCAGCAGCCTAACCGGGCCCGTAGTGTTCTTT	CASSLTGPVVFF
TRBV2	-	TRBJ2-7	TRBD2	TGTGCCAGCAGTGAATCGGCTAGCGGGTCGTACGAGCAGTACTTC	CASSESASGSYEQYF
TRBV7-3	-	TRBJ2-3	-	TGTGCCAGCAGCCCCACGGGCACGCGCACAGATACGCAGTATTTT	CASSPTGTRTDTQYF
TRBV5-6	-	TRBJ2-3	-	TGTGCCAGCAGCTTGGAAACGGATACGCAGTATTTT	CASSLETDTQYF
TRBV9	-	TRBJ2-5	-	TGTGCCAGCAGCGAGGCAGGAAGGGAGGAGACCCAGTACTTC	CASSEAGREETQYF
TRBV5-1	-	TRBJ2-3	-	TGCGCCAGCAGCTTGCAAGTAGCTAGCACAGATACGCAGTATTTT	CASSLQVASTDTQYF
TRBV30	-	TRBJ2-1	-	TGTGCCTGGGACACCTACAATGAGCAGTTCTTC	CAWDTYNEQFF
TRBV6-1	-	TRBJ1-1	-	TGTGCCAGCAGCGCAGGACGCACTGAAGCTTTCTTT	CASSAGRTEAFF
TRBV25-1	-	TRBJ2-7	-	TGTGCCAGCAGTGGACAGAACCCCTACGAGCAGTACTTC	CASSGQNPYEQYF
TRBV29-1	-	TRBJ2-1	TRBD2	TGCAGCGTAGCTGGACTAGCGGAGAGCTCCTACAATGAGCAGTTCTTC	CSVAGLAESSYNEQFF
TRBV4-2	-	TRBJ1-1	-	TGTGCCAGCAGCCAAGATCCGCCGGACCGCCCGTATGAAGCTTTCTTT	CASSQDPPDRPYEAFF
TRBV25-1	-	TRBJ2-3	-	TGTGCCAGCAGTGAATTGGTATCTAGCACAGATACGCAGTATTTT	CASSELVSSTDTQYF
TRBV19	-	TRBJ2-7	-	TGTGCCAGTAGCCTCCGGGGAACTTGGTACTACGAGCAGTACTTC	CASSLRGTWYYEQYF
TRBV27	-	TRBJ2-7	TRBD1	TGTGCCAGCAGCATGGGACAGACCTACGAGCAGTACTTC	CASSMGQTYEQYF
TRBV5-6	-	TRBJ2-5	-	TGTGCCAGCAGCTTTACTGACTTGGGGGAGACCCAGTACTTC	CASSFTDLGETQYF
TRBV27	-	TRBJ2-2	-	TGTGCCAGCTCAGGGGAGGGAGGGCCTAACACCGGGGAGCTGTTTTTT	CASSGEGGPNTGELFF
TRBV6-5	-	TRBJ1-1	-	TGTGCCAGCAGAACCGGGAGTATCACTGAAGCTTTCTTT	CASRTGSITEAFF
TRBV27	-	TRBJ2-7	-	TGTGCCAGCACCGCAGGTAGGGCAGGATGGTACGAGCAGTACTTC	CASTAGRAGWYEQYF
TRBV4-3	once	TRBJ2-7	-	TGCGCCAGCAGCCAAGACTGGGGAAGCTCCTACGAGCAGTACTTC	CASSQDWGSSYEQYF
TRBV2	-	TRBJ2-7	TRBD2	TGTGCCAGCAGTGAAGTTCCCCTGTGGCTAGCGGGAGTTTCATACGAGCAGTACTTC	CASSEVPLWLAGVSYEQYF
TRBV10-3	-	TRBJ2-5	-	TGTGCCATCAGTGAGTCGGGGGGTAAGGACGAGACCCAGTACTTC	CAISESGGKDETQYF
TRBV10-2	-	TRBJ2-3	TRBD1	TGCGCCAGCAGTTGGACAGGAGGTGGCACAGATACGCAGTATTTT	CASSWTGGGTDTQYF
TRBV7-3	-	TRBJ2-3	TRBD2	TGTGCCAGCAGCCAAGAACAAGGACTAGCGGTGGCAGATACGCAGTATTTT	CASSQEQGLAVADTQYF
TRBV30	-	TRBJ2-3	-	TGTGCCTGGAGCTGGCGGGGAGATACGCAGTATTTT	CAWSWRGDTQYF
TRBV9	-	TRBJ2-2	TRBD1	TGTGCCAGCAGCGTAGAAGAGGGGGCCACCGGGGAGCTGTTTTTT	CASSVEEGATGELFF